This T cell receptor (beta chain) appears in the sequencing data of a study of blood T cell repertoires in COVID-19. In the study overall: The United States, Italy and Spain provided the acute and convalescent COVID-19 samples.

V lost 4 bases, J lost 5 bases, and 9 bases stayed unmatched. The CDR3 length is 16 residues. From germline, CDR1 is SGHDN and CDR2 FVKESK. Original processing methods: Estimation of nucleated cell counts was performed using reference gene primer amplification. Sequenced by immunoSEQ multiplex PCR; TCRdb stores in-frame clones only, minus some. The D gene and trimming were derived from the DNA, and the V and J assignments and clone size from that table. The sample has around 260,000 clones; 75% to 90% are singletons. The chain links TRBV14 to TRBJ2-5; 11 bases line up with TRBD2. The source of this sequence is a man in his 60s who had recovered from COVID-19. The specimen sequenced was peripheral blood. Written as DNA, the CDR3 is TGTGCCAGCAGCCCTATAGCGGGGGGGACGGCGGAGACCCAGTACTTC. This gives the protein CASSPIAGGTAETQYF.